This T cell receptor beta chain derives from a study of Tregs in tolerant kidney transplant recipients. Profiled with immunoSEQ multiplex PCR; TCRdb holds only in-frame clones, not every one. The sample yields around 230,000 clones, about 80% seen once. V shed 4 bases and J 2 bases; nucleotides not matched to a gene: 4. Germline CDR1 reads SGHAT; CDR2 reads FQNNGV. The CDR3 contains 14 residues. CD4+CD25+CD127- Tregs, CD4+CD25- non-Tregs, CD4 and CD8 cells were sorted. The origin of this receptor is a human donor in good health. The chain joins TRBV11-2 to TRBJ2-5, with 7 bases identical to TRBD2. Material for sequencing was CD4+ T cells from blood. CDR3: CASSSGLVQETQYF. CDR3 bases: TGTGCCAGCAGCTCTGGACTAGTTCAAGAGACCCAGTACTTC.